These 21 T cell receptor beta chains share one sample of origin, sequenced in a study of identical twins. TCRdb independently ran MiXCR on the 5' RACE reads; one entry per CDR3 protein. The data show 420,000 or so distinct CDR3 sequences, with about 18% seen just once and roughly an eighth held by the top ten. Sequences were obtained from naive T cells sorted from blood. These receptor sequences come from a man aged 50 or older in good health.

This clonotype occurred a few times. The chain combines TRBV12-3 or TRBV12-4 with TRBJ2-7; D gene ambiguous. Trimming took off 2 bases at V and 4 bases at J, with 12 bases between the two ends. CDR3 length: 14 amino acids. CDR3 in amino acids: CASSLFEGKYEQYF. The CDR3 coding sequence is TGTGCCAGCAGTTTATTCGAAGGGAAGTACGAGCAGTACTTC.

This clonotype came up many times. J is TRBJ1-1 and V is TRBV20-1; TRBD1 aligns across 8 bases. The CDR3 runs 13 residues. The V gene end was trimmed by 4 bases and the J gene end by 2 bases; junction bases not matched to a gene: 3. Germline V lookup: CDR1 DFQATT, CDR2 SNEGSKA (reference sequence). As DNA, the CDR3 is TGCAGTGCTACACAGGGGGGAAACACTGAAGCTTTCTTT. This encodes CSATQGGNTEAFF.

The chain uses TRBV2 and TRBJ1-1; D is perhaps TRBD1 (5 bases). The CDR3 has 14 residues. CDR1 and CDR2 (germline): SNHLY, FYNNEI. Trimming took off 6 bases at V and 2 bases at J, with 13 bases between the two ends. The CDR3 loop reads CASRPLGGNTEAFF. The CDR3 bases are TGTGCCAGCAGGCCCCTTGGGGGAAACACTGAAGCTTTCTTT.

The V gene is TRBV20-1, the J gene TRBJ1-6; 10 nucleotides agree with TRBD1. The CDR3 totals 16 residues. CDR1 and CDR2 from the germline V gene are DFQATT and SNEGSKA (reference sequence). J lost 2 bases, V lost 4 bases, and 5 bases had no gene match. This chain's CDR3 is CSAKVTGGAYNSPLHF. The CDR3 nucleotides read TGCAGTGCTAAGGTGACAGGGGGCGCCTATAATTCACCCCTCCACTTT.

This chain connects TRBV27 to TRBJ2-2, with 9 bases lining up with TRBD1. V lost 6 bases to trimming and J lost 6 bases; unmatched junction nucleotides: 5. This CDR3 contains 14 residues. Germline CDR1 is MNHEY and CDR2 is SMNVEV (reference sequence). DNA for the CDR3: TGTGCCAGCAGAAGGGACAGGGCATCCGGGGAGCTGTTTTTT. The encoded protein is CASRRDRASGELFF.

This clonotype has at least ten counts. The DNA of the CDR3 is TGTGCCAGCAGACCCACACCGAACACTGAAGCTTTCTTT. This translates into CASRPTPNTEAFF. The chain is built from TRBV12-3 or TRBV12-4 and TRBJ1-1; D is unclear. The CDR3 contains 13 residues. Trimming removed 6 bases at V and 1 base at J, with 9 bases between.

This clonotype was detected ten times or more. The chain combines TRBV27 with TRBJ1-5; unclear D gene. Trimming removed 6 bases from V and 0 bases from J, with 9 bases in between. The germline V gene encodes CDR1 MNHEY and CDR2 SMNVEV (reference sequence). CDR3 length: 14 residues. CDR3 coding DNA: TGTGCCAGCAGGGCGGGCCATAGCAATCAGCCCCAGCATTTT. Its translation: CASRAGHSNQPQHF.

This clonotype was recorded many times. A read error may produce the germline difference seen at one junction end. The rearrangement links TRBV6-2 or TRBV6-3 to TRBJ2-7; TRBD1 matches 8 bases. CDR3 size: 12 residues. The germline CDR1 and CDR2 sequences are MNHEY and SVGEGT. CDR3 protein: CASSDPWTGCDF. The DNA of the CDR3 is TGTGCCAGCAGTGACCCATGGACAGGGTGTGACTTC.

This clonotype has ten or more counts. This chain links TRBV6-1 with TRBJ1-4, with TRBD1 matching 7 bases. J lost 0 bases, V lost 6 bases, and 4 bases had no gene match. Germline V gives CDR1 MNHNS, CDR2 SASEGT. The CDR3 extends over 15 amino acids. The CDR3 loop is CASSPGQPTNEKLFF. CDR3 DNA sequence: TGTGCCAGCAGCCCGGGACAGCCAACTAATGAAAAACTGTTTTTT.

V is TRBV11-2 and J is TRBJ2-7; the match to TRBD2 covers 9 bases. The V gene end was trimmed by 5 bases and the J gene end by 4 bases; junction bases not matched to a gene: 12. Looked up from germline, CDR1 is SGHAT and CDR2 is FQNNGV. The CDR3 is made up of 16 amino acids. This CDR3 reads CASSPAGAGGDYEQYF. The CDR3 bases are TGTGCCAGCAGCCCGGCCGGTGCGGGAGGGGATTACGAGCAGTACTTC. The full variable domain, its missing parts supplied by reference TRBV11-2 and TRBJ2-7, is EAGVAQSPRYKIIEKRQSVAFWCNPISGHATLYWYQQILGQGPKLLIQFQNNGVVDDSQLPKDRFSAERLKGVDSTLKIQPAKLEDSAVYLCASSPAGAGGDYEQYFGPGTRLTVT.

This sequence joins TRBV5-5 and TRBJ1-2; D not resolved. There are 14 residues in the CDR3. Per the germline V gene, CDR1 is SGHKS and CDR2 is YYEKEE (reference sequence). Trimming removed 3 bases from V and 0 bases from J, with 9 bases in between. The CDR3 spells CASSWTASNYGYTF. CDR3 coding DNA: TGTGCCAGCAGCTGGACGGCCTCTAACTATGGCTACACCTTC.

This clonotype was detected only a few times. The genes are TRBV15 and TRBJ1-2; D is uncertain. CDR3 length: 14 amino acids. The germline V gene encodes CDR1 LNHNV and CDR2 YYDKDF (reference sequence). The V gene lost 0 bases and the J gene lost 4 bases, with 9 bases spanning the gap. DNA of the CDR3: TGTGCCACCAGCAGAGATTTGGGGAGCTATGGCTACACCTTC. Translating gives CATSRDLGSYGYTF.

The sample holds many counts of this clonotype. The gene calls are TRBV6-2 or TRBV6-3 and TRBJ2-7, with 8 bases lining up with TRBD2. Germline trimming cut 5 bases from V and 3 bases from J; bases unmatched to any gene: 9. This CDR3 has 15 amino acids. CDR1 MNHEY and CDR2 SVGEGT come from the germline V gene. The CDR3 region has the DNA TGTGCCAGCAGTACTAAAGCGGGAGTATACTACGAGCAGTACTTC. This encodes CASSTKAGVYYEQYF.

The V call is TRBV12-3 or TRBV12-4, the J call TRBJ1-2; 7 bases map to TRBD1. V was pared by 5 bases and J by 8 bases, with 11 bases of the junction left unmatched. The CDR3 is 14 amino acids. CDR3 residues: CASSRLTGTEGYTF. CDR3 DNA: TGTGCCAGCAGTCGATTGACAGGGACAGAAGGCTACACCTTC.

This clonotype was found many times. V and J are TRBV10-3 and TRBJ1-5; D is undetermined. This CDR3 contains 15 residues. Trimming took off 0 bases at V and 6 bases at J, with 12 bases between the two ends. CDR1 and CDR2 from the germline V gene are ENHRY and SYGVKD. The CDR3 spells CAISESDGVGQPQHF. The CDR3 DNA follows: TGTGCCATCAGTGAGTCAGACGGGGTTGGTCAGCCCCAGCATTTT.

This clonotype was found a few times. This chain links TRBV20-1 with TRBJ2-7; either TRBD1 or TRBD2 may fit D (5 bases each). The CDR3 is 15 residues long. V was cut by 0 bases and J by 7 bases, with 19 bases left in between. The germline CDR1 and CDR2 sequences are DFQATT and SNEGSKA (reference sequence). The CDR3 reads CSARDPRGARGEQYF. Here the CDR3 DNA reads TGCAGTGCTAGAGATCCCCGGGGCGCGAGAGGGGAGCAGTACTTC.

This clonotype was picked up a small number of times. The chain joins TRBV5-1 to TRBJ1-1, with a possible D match to TRBD1 (6 bases). Trimming cost V 4 bases and J 1 base, with 14 bases left between them. The germline CDR1 and CDR2 sequences are SGHRS and YFSETQ. The CDR3 has 15 residues. The CDR3 region has the DNA TGCGCCAGCAGCCCAACGCCAGGGGCGAACACTGAAGCTTTCTTT. This sequence encodes CASSPTPGANTEAFF.

This clonotype was recorded a few times. CDR3: CASQDSLYGYTF. CDR3 sequence (DNA): TGTGCCAGCCAAGACAGTCTTTATGGCTACACCTTC. The rearrangement links TRBV12-3 or TRBV12-4 to TRBJ1-2; D might be TRBD1 (5 bases). The CDR3 totals 12 residues. Trimming cost V 8 bases and J 5 bases, with 12 bases left between them.

In this sample, this clonotype turned up many times. The chain is built from TRBV10-3 and TRBJ1-5; D is undetermined. Trimming took off 3 bases at V and 0 bases at J, with 9 bases between the two ends. The CDR3 is 15 amino acids. From germline, CDR1 is ENHRY and CDR2 SYGVKD. CDR3 DNA: TGTGCCATCAGTGATATGAGTTATAGCAATCAGCCCCAGCATTTT. Amino acids: CAISDMSYSNQPQHF.

This clonotype was counted a few times. The rearrangement links TRBV6-5 to TRBJ1-1; D remains unclear. Germline lookup yields CDR1 MNHEY and CDR2 SVGAGI. This CDR3 is built from 15 residues. V lost 0 bases to trimming and J lost 0 bases, with 8 bases between them. CDR3 protein: CASSYSVGMNTEAFF. The CDR3 DNA reads as TGTGCCAGCAGTTACTCGGTAGGCATGAACACTGAAGCTTTCTTT.

The V and J genes are TRBV28 and TRBJ2-1; maybe TRBD1 (6 bases). Germline V gene sequence: CDR1 MDHEN, CDR2 SYDVKM. With 2 bases removed from V and 7 bases from J, the gap between germline ends came to 15 bases. CDR3 size: 15 residues. The CDR3 DNA follows: TGTGCCAGCAGTTTAGGGGCAGGGGTATCGAATGAGCAGTTCTTC. Amino acid sequence: CASSLGAGVSNEQFF.